Here is one T cell receptor (beta chain) with its context. Only a few counts were recorded for this clonotype. The specificity of this receptor is unknown. No base quality information exists; no much larger clone differs at one position. This was a case-control study nested in a cohort of healthcare workers in London, UK, who had nasopharyngeal swab PCR tests and blood samples taken every week. Healthcare workers were enrolled in the week of the UK lockdown, from 23 to 31 March 2020, and were followed every week for up to 16 weeks. The record originates from a study of early T cells in non-severe SARS-CoV-2 infection (dated by TCRdb to the early 2020s). Background for the entire study: Bulk RNA from unsorted whole blood was used for TCR sequencing, so alpha and beta chains could not be paired. Study-level results and caveats: VDJdb matching was skewed toward anti-spike CD8 responses and likely underestimated virus-specific expansions, missing private and CD4 specificities.

Receptors were amplified or captured by 5' RACE. The reads were generated on a NextSeq 500. In the TCR library protocol, unique molecular identifiers were attached to individual cDNA molecules to correct for PCR bias and sequencing error. Both TCR alpha and beta chains were sequenced, and tight co-correlation was observed between alpha and beta sequence abundances in each sample. On the study's bioinformatics: V gene, J gene and CDR3 annotation of TCR sequences was performed with Decombinator V4. Expanded TCRs were defined as changing significantly between any two time points under a Poisson model with p below 0.0001. Abundances of TCRs were expressed as counts per million after normalisation to the total number of TCRs sequenced in each sample. TRAV1-2 paired with TRAJ12, TRAJ20 or TRAJ33 defined MAIT TCRs, while TRAV10 paired with TRAJ18 defined iNKT TCRs. VDJdb, accessed 1 November 2021, was searched for CMV, EBV and SARS-CoV-2 annotated TCRs, with TCRs annotated for multiple antigens excluded. The raw public data were reprocessed by TCRdb itself: fastp quality trimming at Q25, MiXCR clonotype calling, in-frame beta chains only. Each entry is one CDR3 protein sequence, shown with its most common DNA and genes. TCRdb, not the authors, supplied the V and J calls. Present in this sample are about 64,000 distinct CDR3 sequences, roughly 18% of which were seen just once. The ten largest clones capture over 8% of the sample.

Trimming leaves V shorter by 0 bases and J shorter by 6 bases, with the junction holding 7 bases beyond the gene matches. In the germline V gene, CDR1 corresponds to SGHVS and CDR2 to FQNEAQ. From its cysteine to its phenylalanine, the CDR3 spans 15 amino acids. Just CDR3 DNA is preserved here, 45 bases in frame from base 1. The clonotype comes from an adult who was a healthcare worker with PCR-confirmed SARS-CoV-2 infection or an uninfected control (not recorded which). Sequencing was performed on whole blood, taken at baseline. This sequence uses TRBV7-8 and TRBJ2-7; 8 nucleotides in the junction match TRBD1. The nucleotide sequence reads TGTGCCAGCAGCTTAGCGTCGCAGGGGGCTGGCGAGCAGTACTTC. Protein translation: CASSLASQGAGEQYF.